This T cell receptor (beta chain) is from a study of blood T cell repertoires in COVID-19. About the study: From the United States, Italy and Spain came samples of acute and convalescent COVID-19. Sources were T cells, B-cell-depleted T cells, or PBMCs; the material itself was cDNA or gDNA.

There are 14 residues in the CDR3. Germline values: CDR1 SNHLY, CDR2 FYNNEI. Trimming cost V 4 bases and J 4 bases, with 11 bases left between them. In the original analysis: Reference gene primer amplification in the assay estimated nucleated cell counts. Libraries were prepared by immunoSEQ multiplex PCR; TCRdb keeps only in-frame clonotypes and omits some of them. V, J and clone size are those of that table, while D and trimming were read from the DNA. This sample has nearly 200,000 clones; about 80% occur once, and the top ten carry about 6.9%. The sequenced sample consisted of peripheral blood. This chain uses TRBV2 with TRBJ1-5; TRBD1 might be the D (5 bases). This TCR was sampled from a human donor with acute or convalescent COVID-19. The donor label of this sample is uncertain. The CDR3 loop reads CASSVERGNQPQHF. As DNA, the CDR3 is TGTGCCAGCAGTGTAGAACGGGGGAATCAGCCCCAGCATTTT.